A single sample is the source of the 7 T cell receptor beta chains below, sequenced in a study of read filtering for tumor transcriptome and immune sequencing (TCRdb year 2020). Instrument on record: Illumina HiSeq 4000. TCR libraries were constructed from approximately 390 ng RNA using the Immunoverse kit, and molecular barcoded adaptors covering alpha/delta and beta/gamma chains were employed. TCRdb redid the processing of the public reads, applying fastp at Q25 and MiXCR, and retained in-frame beta chains. Every CDR3 protein is listed once, alongside the most common genes and DNA of its rows. The sample contains 30,000 to 35,000 distinct CDR3 sequences, roughly 20% of them found a single time. The ten top clones hold 16% of the sample. Source material: a population of CD138-negative cells sorted from bone marrow. This sample's cell subset or site label indicates: bone marrow mononuclear cells depleted of CD138+ plasma/myeloma cells by negative magnetic selection. Receptors originate from a donor aged 40 or over with multiple myeloma.

At least ten counts were recorded for this clonotype. The chain joins TRBV18 to TRBJ2-6; D unresolved. Germline V gene data show CDR1 as KGHSH and CDR2 as LQKENI. The CDR3 has 15 residues. V lost 6 bases and J lost 0, with 9 bases in between. For the CDR3, the DNA is TGTGCCAGCTCTACGCAAACCTCTGGGGCCAACGTCCTGACTTTC. Its translation: CASSTQTSGANVLTF.

This clonotype occurred many times. This chain links TRBV5-1 with TRBJ1-1; D is uncertain. Germline V gene lookup returns CDR1 SGHRS and CDR2 YFSETQ. Trimming pared 2 bases from V and 6 bases from J, leaving 5 bases between. The CDR3 sequence is 11 residues long. The CDR3 here is CASSLGPEAFF. In DNA form, the CDR3 reads TGCGCCAGCAGCTTAGGTCCTGAAGCTTTCTTT.

Ten or more counts support this clonotype. This rearrangement joins TRBV5-1 to TRBJ2-6; D perhaps matches TRBD2 (5 bases). The V and J ends lost 0 bases and 3 bases respectively, with 10 bases between them. This CDR3 is 16 amino acids long. Germline CDR1 SGHRS, CDR2 YFSETQ. This chain's CDR3 is CASSLADSGGANVLTF. The CDR3 nucleotides read TGCGCCAGCAGCTTGGCGGACTCAGGTGGGGCCAACGTCCTGACTTTC.

This clonotype was detected ten times or more. This sequence joins TRBV7-9 and TRBJ2-7, with 9 bases matching TRBD1. Germline V gene data show CDR1 as SEHNR and CDR2 as FQNEAQ (reference sequence). V shed 3 bases, J shed 6 bases, and the junction held 6 bases outside the gene matches. This CDR3 contains 14 residues. This chain's CDR3 is CASSLGDRAFEQYF. The CDR3 DNA is TGTGCCAGCAGCTTGGGGGACAGGGCTTTCGAGCAGTACTTC.

This clonotype was picked up many times. This sequence joins TRBV10-3 and TRBJ2-2; D call uncertain. V was cut by 10 bases and J by 3 bases, with 6 bases left in between. This CDR3 has 11 residues. Germline assignment: CDR1 ENHRY and CDR2 SYGVKD. As DNA, the CDR3 is TGTGCCACCGCGGACACCGGGGAGCTGTTTTTT. This gives the protein CATADTGELFF.

This clonotype was seen ten or more times. The chain couples TRBV28 to TRBJ1-4; no clear D. The CDR3 spans 13 residues. In germline, CDR1 is MDHEN, CDR2 SYDVKM. V lost 8 bases and J 0 bases, leaving 7 bases between the germline ends. CDR3: CASQRATNEKLFF. The CDR3 DNA sequence: TGTGCCAGCCAACGAGCAACTAATGAAAAACTGTTTTTT.

On this clonotype: No conserved phenylalanine or tryptophan ends this CDR3, so it is likely a read error. The DNA is omitted, as the CDR3 cannot be located on it reliably, and the CDR3 follows TCRdb's listing. The chain couples TRBV21-1 to TRBJ1-1. TRBV21-1 is a known pseudogene. A total of 13 residues make up the CDR3, ends included. CDR3 protein: CASRLGGNTEAFI.